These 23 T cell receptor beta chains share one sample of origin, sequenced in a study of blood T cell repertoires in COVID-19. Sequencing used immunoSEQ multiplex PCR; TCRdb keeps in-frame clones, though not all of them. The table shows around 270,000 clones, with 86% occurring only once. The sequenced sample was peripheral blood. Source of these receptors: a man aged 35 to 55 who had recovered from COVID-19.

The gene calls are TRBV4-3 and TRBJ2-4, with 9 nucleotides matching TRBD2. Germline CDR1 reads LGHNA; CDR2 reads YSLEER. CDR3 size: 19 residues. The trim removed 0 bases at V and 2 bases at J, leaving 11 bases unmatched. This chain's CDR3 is CASSQDLLGGGGSKNIQYF. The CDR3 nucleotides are TGCGCCAGCAGCCAAGATTTGTTAGGCGGGGGGGGATCCAAAAACATTCAGTACTTC.

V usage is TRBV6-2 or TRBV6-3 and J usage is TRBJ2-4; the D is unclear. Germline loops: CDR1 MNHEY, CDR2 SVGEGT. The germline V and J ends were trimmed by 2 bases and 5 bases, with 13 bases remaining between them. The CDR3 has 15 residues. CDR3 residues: CASSYVGLDQNIQYF. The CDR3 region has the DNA TGTGCCAGCAGTTACGTAGGCCTAGACCAAAACATTCAGTACTTC.

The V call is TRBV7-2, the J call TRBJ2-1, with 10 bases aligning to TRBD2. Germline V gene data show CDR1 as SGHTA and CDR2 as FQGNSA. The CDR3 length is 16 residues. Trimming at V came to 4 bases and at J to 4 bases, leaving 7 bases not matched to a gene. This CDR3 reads CASSSIRLAGYNEQFF. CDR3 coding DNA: TGTGCCAGCAGCTCGATTAGACTAGCGGGTTACAATGAGCAGTTCTTC.

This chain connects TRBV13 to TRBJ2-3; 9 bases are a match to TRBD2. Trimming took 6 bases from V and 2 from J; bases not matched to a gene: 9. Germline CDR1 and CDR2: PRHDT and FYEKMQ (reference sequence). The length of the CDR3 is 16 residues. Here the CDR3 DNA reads TGTGCCAGCAGGTTAACTAGCGGGCGATACACAGATACGCAGTATTTT. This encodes CASRLTSGRYTDTQYF.

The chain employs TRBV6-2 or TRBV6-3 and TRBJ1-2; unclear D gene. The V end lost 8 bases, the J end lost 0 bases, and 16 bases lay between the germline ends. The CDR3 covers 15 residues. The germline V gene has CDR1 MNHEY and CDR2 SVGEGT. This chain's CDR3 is CASGSGSQPNYGYTF. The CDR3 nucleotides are TGTGCCAGCGGTTCGGGGTCACAGCCTAACTATGGCTACACCTTC.

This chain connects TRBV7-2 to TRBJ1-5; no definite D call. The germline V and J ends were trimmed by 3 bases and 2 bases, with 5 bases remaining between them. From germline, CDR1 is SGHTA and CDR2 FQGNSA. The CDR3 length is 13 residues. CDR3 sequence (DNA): TGTGCCAGCAGCTTCCAGGGCAATCAGCCCCAGCATTTT. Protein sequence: CASSFQGNQPQHF.

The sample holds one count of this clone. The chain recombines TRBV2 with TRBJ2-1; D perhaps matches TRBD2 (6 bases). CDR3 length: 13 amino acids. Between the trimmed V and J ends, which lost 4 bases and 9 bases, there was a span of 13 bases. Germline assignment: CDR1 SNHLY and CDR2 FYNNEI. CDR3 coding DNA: TGTGCCAGCAGTGTTTTAGCGGTTGGTGAGCAGTTCTTC. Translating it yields CASSVLAVGEQFF.

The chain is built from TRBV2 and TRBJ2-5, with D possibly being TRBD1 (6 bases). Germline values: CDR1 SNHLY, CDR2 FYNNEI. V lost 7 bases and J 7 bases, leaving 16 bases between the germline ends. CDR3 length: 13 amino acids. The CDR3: CASNPQGHGTQYF. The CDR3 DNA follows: TGTGCCAGCAATCCACAGGGCCACGGGACCCAGTACTTC.

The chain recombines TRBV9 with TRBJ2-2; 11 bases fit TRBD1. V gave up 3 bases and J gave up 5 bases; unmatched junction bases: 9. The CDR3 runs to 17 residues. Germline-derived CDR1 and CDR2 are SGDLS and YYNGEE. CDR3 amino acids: CASSGGQGDLRTGELFF. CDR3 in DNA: TGTGCCAGCAGCGGGGGACAGGGGGACCTAAGGACCGGGGAGCTGTTTTTT.

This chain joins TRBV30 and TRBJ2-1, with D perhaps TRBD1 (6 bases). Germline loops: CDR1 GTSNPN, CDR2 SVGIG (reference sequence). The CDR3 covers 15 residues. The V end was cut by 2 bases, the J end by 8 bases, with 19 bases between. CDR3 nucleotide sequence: TGTGCCTGGAGTACCGAAACAGGGTCCGCCTATGAGCAGTTCTTC. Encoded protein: CAWSTETGSAYEQFF. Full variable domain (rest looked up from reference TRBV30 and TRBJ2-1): SQTIHQWPATLVQPVGSPLSLECTVEGTSNPNLYWYRQAAGRGLQLLFYSVGIGQISSEVPQNLSASRPQDRQFILSSKKLLLSDSGFYLCAWSTETGSAYEQFFGPGTRLTVL.

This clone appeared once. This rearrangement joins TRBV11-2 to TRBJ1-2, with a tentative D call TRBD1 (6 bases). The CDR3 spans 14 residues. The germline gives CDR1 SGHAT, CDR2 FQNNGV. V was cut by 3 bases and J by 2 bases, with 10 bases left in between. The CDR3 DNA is TGTGCCAGCAGCTTTTGGGGGCCAAACTATGGCTACACCTTC. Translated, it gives CASSFWGPNYGYTF.

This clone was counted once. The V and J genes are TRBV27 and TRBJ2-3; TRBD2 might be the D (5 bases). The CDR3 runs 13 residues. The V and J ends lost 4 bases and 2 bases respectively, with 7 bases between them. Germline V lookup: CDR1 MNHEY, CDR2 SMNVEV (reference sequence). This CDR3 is CASSWRFTDTQYF. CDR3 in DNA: TGTGCCAGCAGTTGGAGGTTCACAGATACGCAGTATTTT.

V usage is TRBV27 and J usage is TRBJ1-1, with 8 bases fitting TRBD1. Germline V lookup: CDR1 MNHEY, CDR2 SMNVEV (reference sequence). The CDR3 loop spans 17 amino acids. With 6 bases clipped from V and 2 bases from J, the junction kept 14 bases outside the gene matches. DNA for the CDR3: TGTGCCAGCAGCTCCATTTGGACAGGGCGTAAAAACACTGAAGCTTTCTTT. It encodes CASSSIWTGRKNTEAFF.

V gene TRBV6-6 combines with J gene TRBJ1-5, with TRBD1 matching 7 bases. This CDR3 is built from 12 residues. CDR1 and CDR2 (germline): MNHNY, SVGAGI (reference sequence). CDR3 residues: CDEFQGGQPQHF. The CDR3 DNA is TGTGACGAATTCCAGGGGGGTCAGCCCCAGCATTTT.

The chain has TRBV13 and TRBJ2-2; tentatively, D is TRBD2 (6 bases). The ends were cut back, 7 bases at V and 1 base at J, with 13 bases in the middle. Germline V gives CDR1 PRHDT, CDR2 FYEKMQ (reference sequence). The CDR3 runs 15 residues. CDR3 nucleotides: TGTGCCAGCACTCCAAACGGGGGGAACACCGGGGAGCTGTTTTTT. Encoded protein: CASTPNGGNTGELFF.

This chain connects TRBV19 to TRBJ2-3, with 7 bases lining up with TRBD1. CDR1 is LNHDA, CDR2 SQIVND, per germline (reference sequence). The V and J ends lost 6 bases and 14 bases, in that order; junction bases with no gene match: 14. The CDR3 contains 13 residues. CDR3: CASSWTGPQRLYF. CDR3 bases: TGTGCCAGTAGCTGGACAGGACCCCAGCGACTGTATTTT.

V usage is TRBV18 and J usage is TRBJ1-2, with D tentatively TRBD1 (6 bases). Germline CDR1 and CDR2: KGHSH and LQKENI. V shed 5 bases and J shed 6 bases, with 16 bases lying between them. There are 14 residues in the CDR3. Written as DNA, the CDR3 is TGTGCCAGCTCATCCAGGGGACCCGAAGATGGCTACACCTTC. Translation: CASSSRGPEDGYTF.

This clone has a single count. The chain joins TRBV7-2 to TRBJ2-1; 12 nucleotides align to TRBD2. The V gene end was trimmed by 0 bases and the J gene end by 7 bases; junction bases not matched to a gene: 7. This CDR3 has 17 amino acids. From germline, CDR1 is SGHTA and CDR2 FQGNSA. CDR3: CASSLARLAGGLNEQFF. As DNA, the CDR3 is TGTGCCAGCAGCTTAGCGAGGCTAGCGGGGGGGCTAAATGAGCAGTTCTTC.

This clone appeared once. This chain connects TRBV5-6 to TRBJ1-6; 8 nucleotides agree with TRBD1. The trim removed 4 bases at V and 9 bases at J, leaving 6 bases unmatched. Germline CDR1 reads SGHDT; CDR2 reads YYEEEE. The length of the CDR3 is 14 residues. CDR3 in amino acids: CASSAGQGTSPLHF. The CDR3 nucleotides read TGTGCCAGCAGCGCCGGACAGGGAACTTCACCCCTCCACTTT.

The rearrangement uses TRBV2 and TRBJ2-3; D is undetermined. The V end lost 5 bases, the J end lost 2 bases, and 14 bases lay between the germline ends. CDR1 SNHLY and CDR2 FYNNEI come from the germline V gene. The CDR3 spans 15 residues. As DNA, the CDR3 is TGTGCCAGCAGTTCGCAGACTCTCTCCACAGATACGCAGTATTTT. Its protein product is CASSSQTLSTDTQYF.

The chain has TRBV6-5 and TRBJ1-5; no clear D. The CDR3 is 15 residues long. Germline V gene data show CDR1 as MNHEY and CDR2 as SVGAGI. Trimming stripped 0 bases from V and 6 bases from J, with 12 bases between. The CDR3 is CASSYSISAGQPQHF. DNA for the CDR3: TGTGCCAGCAGTTACTCGATTTCCGCGGGTCAGCCCCAGCATTTT.

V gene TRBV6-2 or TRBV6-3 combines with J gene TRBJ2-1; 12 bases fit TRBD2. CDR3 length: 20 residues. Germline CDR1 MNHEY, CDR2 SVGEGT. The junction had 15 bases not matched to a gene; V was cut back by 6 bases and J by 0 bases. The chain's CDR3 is CASSPLGLAGSQFSYNEQFF. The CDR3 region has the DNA TGTGCCAGCAGCCCGCTTGGACTAGCGGGATCGCAATTCTCCTACAATGAGCAGTTCTTC.

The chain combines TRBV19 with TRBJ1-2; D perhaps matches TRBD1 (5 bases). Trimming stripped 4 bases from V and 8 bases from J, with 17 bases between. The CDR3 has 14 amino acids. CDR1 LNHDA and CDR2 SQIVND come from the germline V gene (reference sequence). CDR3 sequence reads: CASSRDFQGRGYTF. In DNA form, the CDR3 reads TGTGCCAGTAGTAGGGACTTCCAAGGACGGGGCTACACCTTC.